This T cell receptor (beta chain) was captured by sequencing in a study of shared clonotypes between healthy human individuals. Naive CD8 populations comprised CD45RO-negative cells positively selected for CCR7, excluding terminally differentiated effector memory CD45RA+ cells. The length of the CDR3 is 16 residues. V lost 4 bases and J lost 0, with 14 bases in between. Germline-derived CDR1 and CDR2 are SEHNR and FQNEAQ (reference sequence). Libraries were prepared by immunoSEQ multiplex PCR; TCRdb keeps only in-frame clonotypes and omits some of them. The data contain about 2 million clones, 85% to 95% of them singletons.

The source is a man younger than 35 in good health. The V gene is TRBV7-9, the J gene TRBJ2-3; tentative D call: TRBD2 (6 bases). The material sequenced was naive CD8+ T cells sorted from blood. The DNA of the CDR3 is TGTGCCAGCAGCTCGGGGGACGGATCTAGCACAGATACGCAGTATTTT. Its protein product is CASSSGDGSSTDTQYF.